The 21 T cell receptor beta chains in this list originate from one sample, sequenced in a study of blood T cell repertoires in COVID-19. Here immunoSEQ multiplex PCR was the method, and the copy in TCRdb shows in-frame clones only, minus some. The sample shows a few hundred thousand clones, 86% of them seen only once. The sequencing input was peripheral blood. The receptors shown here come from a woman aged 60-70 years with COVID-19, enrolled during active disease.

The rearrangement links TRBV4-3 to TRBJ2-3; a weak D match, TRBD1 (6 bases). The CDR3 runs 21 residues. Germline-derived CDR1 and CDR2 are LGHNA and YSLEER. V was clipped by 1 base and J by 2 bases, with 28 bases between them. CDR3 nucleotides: TGCGCCAGCAGCCAAGTCTTAGCTGGCCGGGGTTGGGGGCGGGTCACAGATACGCAGTATTTT. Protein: CASSQVLAGRGWGRVTDTQYF.

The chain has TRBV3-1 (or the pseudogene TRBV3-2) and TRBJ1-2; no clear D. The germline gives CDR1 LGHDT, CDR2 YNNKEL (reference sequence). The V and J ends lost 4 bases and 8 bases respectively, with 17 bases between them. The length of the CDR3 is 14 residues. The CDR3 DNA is TGTGCCAGCAGCCCTCTGGCCACGGGTCGCGGCTACACCTTC. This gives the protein CASSPLATGRGYTF.

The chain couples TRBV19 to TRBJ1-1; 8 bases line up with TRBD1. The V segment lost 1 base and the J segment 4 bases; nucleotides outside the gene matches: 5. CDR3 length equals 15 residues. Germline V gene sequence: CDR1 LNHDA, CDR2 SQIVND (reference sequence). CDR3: CASSIAPRGPTEAFF. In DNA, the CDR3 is TGTGCCAGTAGTATAGCCCCCAGGGGGCCCACTGAAGCTTTCTTT.

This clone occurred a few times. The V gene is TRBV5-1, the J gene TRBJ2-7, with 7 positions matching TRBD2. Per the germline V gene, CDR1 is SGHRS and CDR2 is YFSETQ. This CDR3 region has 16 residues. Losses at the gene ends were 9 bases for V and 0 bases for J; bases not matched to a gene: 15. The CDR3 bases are TGCGCCACAGGACTAGGCCCGGGGGTCAGCTCCTACGAGCAGTACTTC. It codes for CATGLGPGVSSYEQYF.

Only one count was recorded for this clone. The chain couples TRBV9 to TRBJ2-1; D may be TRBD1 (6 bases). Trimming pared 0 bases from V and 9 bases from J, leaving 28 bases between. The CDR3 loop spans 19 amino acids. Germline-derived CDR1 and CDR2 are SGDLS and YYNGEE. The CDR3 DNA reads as TGTGCCAGCAGCGTAGCTTCTATCTCTCAGGGGCCCCTTAAAGGTGAGCAGTTCTTC. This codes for CASSVASISQGPLKGEQFF.

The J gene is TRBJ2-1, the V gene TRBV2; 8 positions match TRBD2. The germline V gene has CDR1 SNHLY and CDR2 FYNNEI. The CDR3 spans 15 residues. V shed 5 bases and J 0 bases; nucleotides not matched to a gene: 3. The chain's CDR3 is CASSRTSSSYNEQFF. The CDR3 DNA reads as TGTGCCAGCAGTCGGACTAGCAGCTCCTACAATGAGCAGTTCTTC.

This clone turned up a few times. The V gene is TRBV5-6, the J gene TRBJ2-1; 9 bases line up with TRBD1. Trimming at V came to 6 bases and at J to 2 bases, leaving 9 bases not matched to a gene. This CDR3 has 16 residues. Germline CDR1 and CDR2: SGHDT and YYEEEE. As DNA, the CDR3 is TGTGCCAGCACCGAGACAGGGGGTCCGACCTACAATGAGCAGTTCTTC. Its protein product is CASTETGGPTYNEQFF.

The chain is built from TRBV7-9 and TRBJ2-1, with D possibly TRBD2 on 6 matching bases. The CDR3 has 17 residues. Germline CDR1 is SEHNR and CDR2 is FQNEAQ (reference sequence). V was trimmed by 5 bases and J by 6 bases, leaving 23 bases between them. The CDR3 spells CASSPPDGGTIGNEQFF. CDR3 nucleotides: TGTGCCAGCAGCCCCCCCGATGGGGGGACGATAGGCAATGAGCAGTTCTTC.

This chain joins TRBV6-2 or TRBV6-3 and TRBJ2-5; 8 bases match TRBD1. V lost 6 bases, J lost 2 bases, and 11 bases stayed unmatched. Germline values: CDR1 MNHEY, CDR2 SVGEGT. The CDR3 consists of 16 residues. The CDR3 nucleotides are TGTGCCAGCAGCCCGAGTGGGACAGGAAAACAAGAGACCCAGTACTTC. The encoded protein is CASSPSGTGKQETQYF.

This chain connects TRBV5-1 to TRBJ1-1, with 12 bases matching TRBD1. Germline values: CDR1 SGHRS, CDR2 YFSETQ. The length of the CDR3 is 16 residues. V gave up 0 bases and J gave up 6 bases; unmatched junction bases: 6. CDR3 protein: CASSLGGTGGTAEAFF. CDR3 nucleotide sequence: TGCGCCAGCAGCTTGGGAGGGACAGGGGGCACGGCTGAAGCTTTCTTT.

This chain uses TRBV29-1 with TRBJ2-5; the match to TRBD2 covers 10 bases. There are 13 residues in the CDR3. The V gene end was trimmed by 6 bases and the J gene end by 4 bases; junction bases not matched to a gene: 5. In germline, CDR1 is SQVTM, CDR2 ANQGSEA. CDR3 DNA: TGCAGCGTAGACAGCGGGGGGGTAGAGACCCAGTACTTC. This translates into CSVDSGGVETQYF.

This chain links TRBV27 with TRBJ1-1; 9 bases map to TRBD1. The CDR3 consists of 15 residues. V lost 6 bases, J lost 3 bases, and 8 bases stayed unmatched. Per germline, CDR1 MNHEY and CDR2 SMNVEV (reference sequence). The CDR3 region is CASSKPGQGDTEAFF. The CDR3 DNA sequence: TGTGCCAGCAGCAAACCGGGACAGGGAGACACTGAAGCTTTCTTT.

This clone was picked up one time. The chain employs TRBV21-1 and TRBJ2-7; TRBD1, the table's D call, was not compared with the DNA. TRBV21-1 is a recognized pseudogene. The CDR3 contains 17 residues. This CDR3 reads CASSKALGTGGFHEQYF. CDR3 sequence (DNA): TGTGCCAGCAGCAAAGCGCTAGGGACAGGGGGTTTCCACGAGCAGTACTTC.

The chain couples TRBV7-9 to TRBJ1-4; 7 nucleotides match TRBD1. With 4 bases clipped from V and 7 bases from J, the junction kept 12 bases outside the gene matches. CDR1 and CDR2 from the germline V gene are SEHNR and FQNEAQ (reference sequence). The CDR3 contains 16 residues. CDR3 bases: TGTGCCAGCAGCTCTGGGGGCGGGACAGAAGGTGAAAAACTGTTTTTT. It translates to CASSSGGGTEGEKLFF.

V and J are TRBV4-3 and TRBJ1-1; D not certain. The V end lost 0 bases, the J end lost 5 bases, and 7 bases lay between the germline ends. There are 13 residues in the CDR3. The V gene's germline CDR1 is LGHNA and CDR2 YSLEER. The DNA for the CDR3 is TGCGCCAGCAGCCAAGATCTTCGGACTGAAGCTTTCTTT. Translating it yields CASSQDLRTEAFF.

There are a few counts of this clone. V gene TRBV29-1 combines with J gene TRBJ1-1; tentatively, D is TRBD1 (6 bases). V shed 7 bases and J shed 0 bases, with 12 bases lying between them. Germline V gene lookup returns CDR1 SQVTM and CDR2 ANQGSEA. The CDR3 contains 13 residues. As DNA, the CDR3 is TGCAGCGCCCGGGGGGGCTTGAACACTGAAGCTTTCTTT. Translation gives CSARGGLNTEAFF.

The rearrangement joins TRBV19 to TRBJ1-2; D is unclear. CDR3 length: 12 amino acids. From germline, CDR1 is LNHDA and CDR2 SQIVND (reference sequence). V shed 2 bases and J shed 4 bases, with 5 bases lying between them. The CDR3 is CASSIQAYGYTF. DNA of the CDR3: TGTGCCAGTAGTATACAGGCCTATGGCTACACCTTC.

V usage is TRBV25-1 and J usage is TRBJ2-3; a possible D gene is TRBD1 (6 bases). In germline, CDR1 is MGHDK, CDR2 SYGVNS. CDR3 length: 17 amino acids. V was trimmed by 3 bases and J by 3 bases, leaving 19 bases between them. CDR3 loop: CASSEGLDRRGTDTQYF. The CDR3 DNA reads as TGTGCCAGCAGTGAGGGCCTGGACCGAAGGGGGACAGATACGCAGTATTTT.

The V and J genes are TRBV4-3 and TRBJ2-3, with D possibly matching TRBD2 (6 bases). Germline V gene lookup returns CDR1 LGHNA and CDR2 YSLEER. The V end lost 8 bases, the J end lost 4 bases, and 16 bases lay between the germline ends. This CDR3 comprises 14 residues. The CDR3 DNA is TGCGCCAGCTCCTCCGGGACTGTCGCAGATACGCAGTATTTT. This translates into CASSSGTVADTQYF.

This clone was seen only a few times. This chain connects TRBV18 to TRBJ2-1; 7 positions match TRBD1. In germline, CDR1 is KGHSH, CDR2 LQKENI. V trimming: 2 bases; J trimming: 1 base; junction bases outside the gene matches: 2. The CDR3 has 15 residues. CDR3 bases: TGTGCCAGCTCACCAAAACAGGGGTCCTACAATGAGCAGTTCTTC. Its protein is CASSPKQGSYNEQFF.

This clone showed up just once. CDR3 residues: CASSLSYNEQFF. The DNA for the CDR3 is TGTGCCAGCAGTTTGTCATACAATGAGCAGTTCTTC. The chain combines TRBV27 with TRBJ2-1; unclear D gene. This CDR3 spans 12 amino acids. Germline values: CDR1 MNHEY, CDR2 SMNVEV (reference sequence). Trimming removed 3 bases from V and 4 bases from J, with 4 bases in between.